The rows below give T cell receptor beta chains drawn from one sample of a study of cytomegalovirus exposure and HLA in healthy donors. Sequencing was performed with immunoSEQ multiplex PCR; in TCRdb, only in-frame clones are kept and a portion is missing. In the table there are under 150,000 clones, approximately 81% of which are singletons. Sequenced input: PBMCs. Receptor source: a boy aged 2 to 10 in good health and CMV-seronegative. Both conserved end residues are part of each CDR3. A D gene is named only where the DNA matches it firmly. Rows give clone size only sometimes, using once, few, many, or a class for an expanded clone.

D: NA; V: TRBV6-6; size: NA; J: TRBJ2-5; DNA: TGTGCCAGCAGTCCCCCCCAAGCGGCACAAGAGACCCAGTACTTC; CDR3: CASSPPQAAQETQYF
D: NA; V: TRBV18; size: NA; J: TRBJ1-5; DNA: TGTGCCAGCTCTCTACAGGGCGATCAGCCCCAGCATTTT; CDR3: CASSLQGDQPQHF
D: TRBD1; V: TRBV29-1; size: NA; J: TRBJ1-1; DNA: TGCAGCGACGCGACAGGGCAGAACACTGAAGCTTTCTTT; CDR3: CSDATGQNTEAFF
D: TRBD2; V: TRBV10-1; size: once; J: TRBJ2-7; DNA: TGCGCCAGCAGCTCAGGGTTCTCCGGGACTAGCGGGAGGGCTGGCCACTGCGAGCAGTACTTC; CDR3: CASSSGFSGTSGRAGHCEQYF
D: NA; V: TRBV6-1; size: NA; J: TRBJ1-3; DNA: TGTGCCAGCAGTCGGAACACCATATATTTT; CDR3: CASSRNTIYF
D: TRBD1; V: TRBV6-5; size: NA; J: TRBJ2-7; DNA: TGTGCCAGCAGTTTGTCTCCCCGACAGGGGGCCGGGGGGCAGTACTTC; CDR3: CASSLSPRQGAGGQYF
D: NA; V: TRBV6-1; size: few; J: TRBJ2-1; DNA: TGTGCCAGCAGCGCACTTCGTAATGAGCAGTTCTTC; CDR3: CASSALRNEQFF
D: NA; V: TRBV7-9; size: few; J: TRBJ1-1; DNA: TGTGCCAGCAGGTCCAACGGAGGGACCACGAACACTGAAGCTTTCTTT; CDR3: CASRSNGGTTNTEAFF
D: TRBD1; V: TRBV11-2; size: NA; J: TRBJ2-1; DNA: TGTGCCAGCAGGGGACAGGGAAGCTCCTACAATGAGCAGTTCTTC; CDR3: CASRGQGSSYNEQFF
D: TRBD2; V: TRBV11-3; size: NA; J: TRBJ2-7; DNA: TGTGCCAGCAGCTTAGAAGGTGGACTAGCGTGGGAGCAGTACTTC; CDR3: CASSLEGGLAWEQYF
D: NA; V: TRBV7-2; size: once; J: TRBJ2-7; DNA: TGTGCCAGCAGCCGCTTTCTAGGGGGCTCCTACGAGCAGTACTTC; CDR3: CASSRFLGGSYEQYF
D: NA; V: TRBV27; size: NA; J: TRBJ1-1; DNA: TGTGCCAGTCGCCGCCCAGGGCGCGGCACTGAAGCTTTCTTT; CDR3: CASRRPGRGTEAFF
D: NA; V: TRBV18; size: NA; J: TRBJ1-2; DNA: TGTGCCAGCTCACCAAACAGACATAACTATGGCTACACCTTC; CDR3: CASSPNRHNYGYTF
D: NA; V: TRBV5-5; size: NA; J: TRBJ1-3; DNA: TGTGCCAGCAGCTTTGGGACACAGGGAAACACCATATATTTT; CDR3: CASSFGTQGNTIYF
D: TRBD2; V: TRBV4-1; size: NA; J: TRBJ2-1; DNA: TGCGCCAGCAGGATACGACTAGCGGGAGGGTACGATGAGCAGTTCTTC; CDR3: CASRIRLAGGYDEQFF
D: NA; V: TRBV6-1; size: once; J: TRBJ1-5; DNA: TGTGCCAGCAGTGAATGTGGGGGGTACTATTGTCAGCCCCAGCATTTT; CDR3: CASSECGGYYCQPQHF
D: NA; V: TRBV10-3; size: NA; J: TRBJ1-5; DNA: TGTGCCATCAGTGACAGGAATCAGCCCCAGCATTTT; CDR3: CAISDRNQPQHF
D: NA; V: TRBV19; size: NA; J: TRBJ1-1; DNA: TGTGCCAGTACGGGGTGGCAGTACACTGAAGCTTTCTTT; CDR3: CASTGWQYTEAFF
D: NA; V: TRBV12-5; size: once; J: TRBJ2-7; DNA: TGTGCTAGTGGTTTGGCCGGTCCAGGGTTCGACGAGCAGTACTTC; CDR3: CASGLAGPGFDEQYF
D: NA; V: TRBV18; size: NA; J: TRBJ1-1; DNA: TGTGCCAGCTCCCAGGGCAACACTGAAGCTTTCTTT; CDR3: CASSQGNTEAFF
D: TRBD2; V: TRBV15; size: NA; J: TRBJ2-1; DNA: TGTGCCACCAGCGATAGACCTAGCGGGAGGGCCAATGAGCAGTTCTTC; CDR3: CATSDRPSGRANEQFF
D: TRBD1; V: TRBV13; size: NA; J: TRBJ2-7; DNA: TGTGCCAGCAGCTTAGAATCCGGTTACGGACAGGGGAGAGGCTACGAGCAGTACTTC; CDR3: CASSLESGYGQGRGYEQYF
D: NA; V: TRBV5-4; size: few; J: TRBJ1-3; DNA: TGTGCCAGCAGCTTGGGGGCAGGGGCTGGAAACACCATATATTTT; CDR3: CASSLGAGAGNTIYF